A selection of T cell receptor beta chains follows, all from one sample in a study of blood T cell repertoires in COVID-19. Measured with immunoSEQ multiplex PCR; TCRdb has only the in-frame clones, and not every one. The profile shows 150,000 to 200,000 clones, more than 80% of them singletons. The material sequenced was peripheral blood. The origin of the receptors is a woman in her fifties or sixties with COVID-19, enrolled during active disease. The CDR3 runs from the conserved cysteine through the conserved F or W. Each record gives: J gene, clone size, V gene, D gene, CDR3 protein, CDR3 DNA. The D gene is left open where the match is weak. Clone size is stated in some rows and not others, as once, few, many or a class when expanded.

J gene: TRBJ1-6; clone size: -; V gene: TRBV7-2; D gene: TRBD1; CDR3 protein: CASSPGQGSNSPLHF; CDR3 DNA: TGTGCCAGCAGCCCAGGACAGGGATCCAATTCACCCCTCCACTTT
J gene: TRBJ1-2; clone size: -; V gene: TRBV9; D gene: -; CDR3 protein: CASSGGHLGGYGYTF; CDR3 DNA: TGTGCCAGCAGCGGGGGACACCTGGGTGGCTATGGCTACACCTTC
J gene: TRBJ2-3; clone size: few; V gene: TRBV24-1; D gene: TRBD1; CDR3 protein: CATSDTTGTGPDTQYF; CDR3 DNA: TGTGCCACCAGTGATACGACCGGGACAGGACCAGATACGCAGTATTTT
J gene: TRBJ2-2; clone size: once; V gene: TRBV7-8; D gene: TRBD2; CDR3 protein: CASSRTRFGGSYTGELFF; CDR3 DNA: TGTGCCAGCAGCCGAACCCGTTTCGGGGGGTCTTACACCGGGGAGCTGTTTTTT
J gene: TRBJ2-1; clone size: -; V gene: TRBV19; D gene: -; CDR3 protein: CASSIQGPDRVRTYNEQFF; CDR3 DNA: TGTGCCAGTAGTATACAGGGGCCCGACCGAGTCCGGACGTACAATGAGCAGTTCTTC
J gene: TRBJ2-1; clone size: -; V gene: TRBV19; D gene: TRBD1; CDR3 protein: CASSISPGGRRDNEQFF; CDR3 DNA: TGTGCCAGTAGTATCTCCCCAGGGGGCAGAAGAGACAATGAGCAGTTCTTC
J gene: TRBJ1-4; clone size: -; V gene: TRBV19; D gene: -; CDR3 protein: CASGRDTSTNEKLFF; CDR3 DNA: TGTGCCAGCGGCCGGGACACTTCAACTAATGAAAAACTGTTTTTT
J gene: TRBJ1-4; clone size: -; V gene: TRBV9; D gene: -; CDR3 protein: CASSRLGVATNEKLFF; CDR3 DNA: TGTGCCAGCAGCCGCCTAGGGGTCGCAACTAATGAAAAACTGTTTTTT
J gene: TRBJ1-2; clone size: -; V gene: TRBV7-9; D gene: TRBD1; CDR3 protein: CASRPQDRVDGYTF; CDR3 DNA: TGTGCCAGCAGACCCCAGGACAGGGTCGATGGCTACACCTTC
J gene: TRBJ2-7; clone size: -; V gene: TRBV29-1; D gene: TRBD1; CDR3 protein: CSVGQGADEQYF; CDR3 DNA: TGCAGCGTTGGACAGGGCGCTGACGAGCAGTACTTC
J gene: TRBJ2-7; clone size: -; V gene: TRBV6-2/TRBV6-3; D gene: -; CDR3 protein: CASSPAYEQYF; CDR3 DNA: TGTGCCAGCAGTCCAGCCTACGAGCAGTACTTC
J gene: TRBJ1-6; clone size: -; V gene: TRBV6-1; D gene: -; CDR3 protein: CASSEFGRQGSNSPLHF; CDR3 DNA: TGTGCCAGCAGTGAATTCGGTCGGCAGGGGTCGAATTCACCCCTCCACTTT
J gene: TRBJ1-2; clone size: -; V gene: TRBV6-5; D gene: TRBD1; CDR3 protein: CASSYDRGPYYGYTF; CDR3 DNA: TGTGCCAGCAGTTACGACAGGGGGCCTTACTATGGCTACACCTTC
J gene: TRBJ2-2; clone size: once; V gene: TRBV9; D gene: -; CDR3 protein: CASSVGDMIWSGELFF; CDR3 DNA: TGTGCCAGCAGCGTAGGGGACATGATTTGGTCCGGGGAGCTGTTTTTT
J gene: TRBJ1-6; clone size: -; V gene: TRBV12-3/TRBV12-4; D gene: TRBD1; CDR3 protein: CASTGQLNSPLHF; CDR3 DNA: TGTGCCAGTACGGGACAGCTTAATTCACCCCTCCACTTT
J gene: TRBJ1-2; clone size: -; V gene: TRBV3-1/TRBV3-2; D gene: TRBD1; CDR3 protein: CASSQSQGGYGYTF; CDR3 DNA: TGTGCCAGCAGCCAGTCACAGGGGGGCTATGGCTACACCTTC
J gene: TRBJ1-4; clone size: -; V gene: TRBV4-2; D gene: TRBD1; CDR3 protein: CASSHTGQKATNEKLFF; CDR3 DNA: TGTGCCAGCAGCCACACGGGACAGAAAGCAACTAATGAAAAACTGTTTTTT
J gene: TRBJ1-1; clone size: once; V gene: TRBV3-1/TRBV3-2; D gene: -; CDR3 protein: CASSPNRLNTEAFF; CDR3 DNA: TGTGCCAGCAGTCCAAACAGGTTGAACACTGAAGCTTTCTTT
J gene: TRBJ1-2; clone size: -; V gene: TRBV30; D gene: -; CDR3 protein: CASAGLGKAWPGYTF; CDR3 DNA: TGTGCCTCGGCGGGGCTCGGGAAAGCCTGGCCGGGCTACACCTTC
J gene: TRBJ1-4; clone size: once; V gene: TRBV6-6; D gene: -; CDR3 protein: CASSTTGVHSVEKLFF; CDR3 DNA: TGTGCCAGCAGTACGACAGGTGTACACTCTGTTGAAAAACTGTTTTTT
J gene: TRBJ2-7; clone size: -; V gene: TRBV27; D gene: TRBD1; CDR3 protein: CASSFDRGYEQYF; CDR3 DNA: TGTGCCAGCAGTTTCGACAGGGGCTACGAGCAGTACTTC
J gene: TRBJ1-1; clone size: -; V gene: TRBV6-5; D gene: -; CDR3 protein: CASSYGSGSGNTEAFF; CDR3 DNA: TGTGCCAGCAGTTACGGTTCGGGATCGGGGAACACTGAAGCTTTCTTT
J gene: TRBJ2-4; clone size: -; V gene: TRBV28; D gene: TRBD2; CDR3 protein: CASRVTGGPRDIQYF; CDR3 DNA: TGTGCCAGCAGAGTCACGGGGGGGCCGAGGGACATTCAGTACTTC